Sequencing of this T cell receptor beta chain was carried out in a study of Ad26.COV2.S vaccination and SARS-CoV-2 variants. The treatment denotes: some 19 received Ad26.COV2.S at low or high dose, single or two shots; about 5 received placebo; per-sample allocation not given. Sampling happened 63 days after the first vaccine or placebo injection. Measured with immunoSEQ multiplex PCR; TCRdb has only the in-frame clones, and not every one. In the table there are 350,000 to 400,000 clones, 75% to 90% of which are singletons. This clone has a handful of counts. Germline V CDR1 and CDR2: KGHDR, SFDVKD. The CDR3 is 12 residues long. V was trimmed by 9 bases and J by 5 bases, leaving 10 bases between them.

The material sequenced was peripheral blood, taken in a trial of Ad26.COV2.S vaccine versus placebo. The genes are TRBV24-1 and TRBJ1-5; D gene ambiguous. This clonotype originated in a person aged 18-60 years who received the Ad26.COV2.S COVID-19 vaccine or a placebo. The CDR3 spells CATFGADQPQHF. The DNA of the CDR3 is TGTGCCACCTTTGGTGCAGATCAGCCCCAGCATTTT.